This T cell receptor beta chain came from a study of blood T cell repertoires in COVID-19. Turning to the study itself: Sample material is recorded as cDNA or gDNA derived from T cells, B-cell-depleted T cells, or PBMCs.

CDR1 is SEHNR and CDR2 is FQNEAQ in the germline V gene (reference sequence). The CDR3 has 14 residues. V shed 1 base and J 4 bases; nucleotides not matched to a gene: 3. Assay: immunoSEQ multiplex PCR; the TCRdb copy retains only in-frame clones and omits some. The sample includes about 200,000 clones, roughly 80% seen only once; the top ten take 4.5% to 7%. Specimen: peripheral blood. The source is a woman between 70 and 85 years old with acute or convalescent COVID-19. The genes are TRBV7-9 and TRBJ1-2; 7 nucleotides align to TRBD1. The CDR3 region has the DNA TGTGCCAGCAGCTTAGGGACAGGCTCCTATGGCTACACCTTC. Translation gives CASSLGTGSYGYTF. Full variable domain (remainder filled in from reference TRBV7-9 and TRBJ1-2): DTGVSQNPRHKITKRGQNVTFRCDPISEHNRLYWYRQTLGQGPEFLTYFQNEAQLEKSRLLSDRFSAERPKGSFSTLEIQRTEQGDSAMYLCASSLGTGSYGYTFGSGTRLTVV.